Listed here are 2 T cell receptor beta chains from one sample, sequenced in a study of blood T cell repertoires in COVID-19. This table comes from immunoSEQ multiplex PCR, and its TCRdb copy is limited to in-frame clones, with some not included. The sample includes about 80,000 clones, less than 85% of them seen just once. Sequencing was done on a sample of peripheral blood. These TCRs come from a human donor in a cohort sampled during active COVID-19.

This clone was counted only a few times. The rearrangement links TRBV11-3 to TRBJ1-1, with D maybe TRBD1 (5 bases). The CDR3 contains 17 residues. Trimming removed 4 bases from V and 1 base from J, with 19 bases in between. The germline V gene has CDR1 SGHNT and CDR2 YENEEA. The CDR3 sequence: CASSSPAGVGQNTEAFF. CDR3 coding DNA: TGTGCCAGCAGCTCCCCGGCGGGGGTCGGACAGAACACTGAAGCTTTCTTT.

The J gene is TRBJ2-7, the V gene TRBV5-8, with 8 bases identical to TRBD1. CDR3 length: 14 residues. After removal of 4 bases from V and 3 bases from J, the junction contained 6 bases not matched to a gene. The germline gives CDR1 SGHTS, CDR2 YDEGEE. CDR3 protein: CASSPRDRFYEQYF. The CDR3 nucleotides read TGTGCCAGCAGCCCGCGGGACAGGTTCTACGAGCAGTACTTC. The complete variable domain, with remaining parts taken from reference TRBV5-8 and TRBJ2-7, reads EAGVTQSPTHLIKTRGQQATLRCSPISGHTSVYWYQQALGLGLQFLLWYDEGEERNRGNFPPRFSGRQFPNYSSELNVNALELEDSALYLCASSPRDRFYEQYFGPGTRLTVT.